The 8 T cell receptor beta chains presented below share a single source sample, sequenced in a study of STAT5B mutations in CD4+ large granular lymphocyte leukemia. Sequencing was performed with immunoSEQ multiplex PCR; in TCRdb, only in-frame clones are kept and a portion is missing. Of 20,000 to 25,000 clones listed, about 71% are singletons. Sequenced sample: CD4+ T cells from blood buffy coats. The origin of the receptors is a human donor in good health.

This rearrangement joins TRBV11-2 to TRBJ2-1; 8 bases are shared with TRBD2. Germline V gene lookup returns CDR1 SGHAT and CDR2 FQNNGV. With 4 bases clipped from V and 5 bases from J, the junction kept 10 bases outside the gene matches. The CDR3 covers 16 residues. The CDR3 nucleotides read TGTGCCAGCAGCTCCCGAGCGGGGGCGTTTGACAATGAGCAGTTCTTC. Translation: CASSSRAGAFDNEQFF.

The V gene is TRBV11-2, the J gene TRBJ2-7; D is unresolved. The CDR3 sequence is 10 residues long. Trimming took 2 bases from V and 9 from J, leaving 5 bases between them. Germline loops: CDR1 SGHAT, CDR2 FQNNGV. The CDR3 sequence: CASSLQVQYF. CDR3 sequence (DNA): TGTGCCAGCAGCTTACAGGTGCAGTACTTC.

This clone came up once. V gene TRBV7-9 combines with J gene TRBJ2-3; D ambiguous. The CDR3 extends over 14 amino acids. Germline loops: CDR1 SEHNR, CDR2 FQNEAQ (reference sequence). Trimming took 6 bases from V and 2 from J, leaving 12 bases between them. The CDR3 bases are TGTGCCAGCAGGAGCCTGATCTACACAGATACGCAGTATTTT. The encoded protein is CASRSLIYTDTQYF.

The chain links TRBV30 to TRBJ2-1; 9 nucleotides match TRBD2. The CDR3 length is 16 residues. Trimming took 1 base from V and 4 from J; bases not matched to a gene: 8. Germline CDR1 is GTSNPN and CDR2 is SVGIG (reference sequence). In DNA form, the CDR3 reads TGTGCCTGGAGTGGGCAGACTAGCGGTAATTACAATGAGCAGTTCTTC. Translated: CAWSGQTSGNYNEQFF.

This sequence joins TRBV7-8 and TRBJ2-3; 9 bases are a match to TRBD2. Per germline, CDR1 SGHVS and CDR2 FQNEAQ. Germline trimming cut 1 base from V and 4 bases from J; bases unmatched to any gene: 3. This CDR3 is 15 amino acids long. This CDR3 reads CASSLVAGGPDTQYF. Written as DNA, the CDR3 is TGTGCCAGCAGCTTAGTTGCGGGAGGGCCAGATACGCAGTATTTT.

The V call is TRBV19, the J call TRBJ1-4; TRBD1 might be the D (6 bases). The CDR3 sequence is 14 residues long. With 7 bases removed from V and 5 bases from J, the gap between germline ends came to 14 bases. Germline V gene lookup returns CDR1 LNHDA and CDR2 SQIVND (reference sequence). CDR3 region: CASKSGGANEKLFF. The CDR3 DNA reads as TGTGCCAGTAAATCTGGGGGGGCGAATGAAAAACTGTTTTTT.

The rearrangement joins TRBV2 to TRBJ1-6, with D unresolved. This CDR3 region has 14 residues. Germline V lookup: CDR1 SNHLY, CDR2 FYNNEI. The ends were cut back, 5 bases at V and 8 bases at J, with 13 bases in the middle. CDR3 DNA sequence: TGTGCCAGCAGTCGTGGGGTCTTAGATTCACCCCTCCACTTT. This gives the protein CASSRGVLDSPLHF.

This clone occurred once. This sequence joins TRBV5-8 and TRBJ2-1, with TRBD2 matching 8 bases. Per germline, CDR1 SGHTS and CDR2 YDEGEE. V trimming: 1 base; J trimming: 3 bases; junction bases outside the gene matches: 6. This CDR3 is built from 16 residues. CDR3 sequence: CASSLNSGSIYNEQFF. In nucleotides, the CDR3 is TGTGCCAGCAGCTTGAACAGCGGGAGTATCTACAATGAGCAGTTCTTC.